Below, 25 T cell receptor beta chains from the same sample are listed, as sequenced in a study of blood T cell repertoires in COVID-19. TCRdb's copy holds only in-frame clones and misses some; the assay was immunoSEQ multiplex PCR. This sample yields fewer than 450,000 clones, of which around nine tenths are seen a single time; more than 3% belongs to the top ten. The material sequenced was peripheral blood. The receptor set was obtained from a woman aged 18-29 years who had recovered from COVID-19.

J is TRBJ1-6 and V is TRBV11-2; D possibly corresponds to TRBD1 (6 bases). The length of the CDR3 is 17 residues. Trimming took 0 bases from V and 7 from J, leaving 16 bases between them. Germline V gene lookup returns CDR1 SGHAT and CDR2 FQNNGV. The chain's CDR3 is CASSLEKEGVLNSPLHF. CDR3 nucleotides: TGTGCCAGCAGCTTAGAGAAAGAGGGGGTTCTAAATTCACCCCTCCACTTT.

CDR3 coding DNA: TGTGCCAGCAGCCCCCGACAGGGTAGTTACGAGCAGTACGTC. The encoded protein is CASSPRQGSYEQYV. The chain uses TRBV11-3 and TRBJ2-7, with 7 bases that match TRBD1. From germline, CDR1 is SGHNT and CDR2 YENEEA. J gave up 4 bases and V 5 bases, and 8 bases lay outside the gene matches. This CDR3 comprises 14 residues.

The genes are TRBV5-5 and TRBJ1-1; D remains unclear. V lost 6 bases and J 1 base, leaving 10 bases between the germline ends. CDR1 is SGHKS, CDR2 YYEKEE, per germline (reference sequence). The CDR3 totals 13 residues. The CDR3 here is CASTTGSNTEAFF. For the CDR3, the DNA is TGTGCCAGCACCACCGGGTCGAACACTGAAGCTTTCTTT. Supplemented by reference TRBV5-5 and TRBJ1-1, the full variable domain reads DAGVTQSPTHLIKTRGQQVTLRCSPISGHKSVSWYQQVLGQGPQFIFQYYEKEERGRGNFPDRFSARQFPNYSSELNVNALLLGDSALYLCASTTGSNTEAFFGQGTRLTVV.

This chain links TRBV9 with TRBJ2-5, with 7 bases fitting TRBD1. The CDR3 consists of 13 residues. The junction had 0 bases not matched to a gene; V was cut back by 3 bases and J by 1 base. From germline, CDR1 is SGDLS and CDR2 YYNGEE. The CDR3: CASSGDSQETQYF. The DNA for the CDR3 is TGTGCCAGCAGCGGGGACAGCCAAGAGACCCAGTACTTC.

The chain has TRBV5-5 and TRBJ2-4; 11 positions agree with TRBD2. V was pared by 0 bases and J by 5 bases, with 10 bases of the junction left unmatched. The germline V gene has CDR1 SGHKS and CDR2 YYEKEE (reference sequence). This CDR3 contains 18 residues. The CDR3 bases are TGTGCCAGCAGCTTGGCTGGGGGTCTACTAGCGGGGGAAAACATTCAGTACTTC. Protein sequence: CASSLAGGLLAGENIQYF. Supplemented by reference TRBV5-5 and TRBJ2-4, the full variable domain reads DAGVTQSPTHLIKTRGQQVTLRCSPISGHKSVSWYQQVLGQGPQFIFQYYEKEERGRGNFPDRFSARQFPNYSSELNVNALLLGDSALYLCASSLAGGLLAGENIQYFGAGTRLSVL.

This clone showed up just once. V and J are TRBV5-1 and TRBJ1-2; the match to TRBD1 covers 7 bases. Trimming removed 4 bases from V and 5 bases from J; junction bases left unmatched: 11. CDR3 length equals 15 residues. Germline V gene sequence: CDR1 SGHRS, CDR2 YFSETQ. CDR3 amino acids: CASSQSPGGRYGYTF. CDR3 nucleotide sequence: TGCGCCAGCAGCCAATCACCAGGGGGACGGTATGGCTACACCTTC.

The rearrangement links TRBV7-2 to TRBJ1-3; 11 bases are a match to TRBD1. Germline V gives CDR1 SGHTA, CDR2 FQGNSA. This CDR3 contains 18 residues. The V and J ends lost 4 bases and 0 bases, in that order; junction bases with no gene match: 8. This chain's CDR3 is CASSSFPGQGVSGNTIYF. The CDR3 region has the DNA TGTGCCAGCAGCTCATTCCCGGGACAGGGGGTCTCTGGAAACACCATATATTTT.

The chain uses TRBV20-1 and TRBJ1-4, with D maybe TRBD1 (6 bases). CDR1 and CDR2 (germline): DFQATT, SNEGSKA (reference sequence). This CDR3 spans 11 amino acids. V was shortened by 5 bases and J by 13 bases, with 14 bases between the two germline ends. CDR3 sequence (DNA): TGCAGTGCTCAGGCACAGGGTTCACTGTTTTTT. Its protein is CSAQAQGSLFF.

The CDR3 loop is CSVGDRGGLYGYTF. DNA for the CDR3: TGCAGCGTAGGAGACAGGGGTGGTCTCTATGGCTACACCTTC. The chain combines TRBV29-1 with TRBJ1-2, with 8 bases identical to TRBD1. Trimming took 6 bases from V and 4 from J; bases not matched to a gene: 10. CDR3 length: 14 residues. From germline, CDR1 is SQVTM and CDR2 ANQGSEA.

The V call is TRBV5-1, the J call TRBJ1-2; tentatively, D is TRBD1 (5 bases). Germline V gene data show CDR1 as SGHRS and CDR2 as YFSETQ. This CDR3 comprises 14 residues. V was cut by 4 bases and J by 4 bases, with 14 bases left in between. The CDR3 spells CASSRPDSSYGYTF. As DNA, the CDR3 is TGCGCCAGCAGCCGACCTGACAGCAGCTATGGCTACACCTTC.

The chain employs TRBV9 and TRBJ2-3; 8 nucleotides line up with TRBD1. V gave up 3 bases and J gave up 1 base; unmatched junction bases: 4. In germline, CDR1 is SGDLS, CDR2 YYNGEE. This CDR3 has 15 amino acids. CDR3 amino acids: CASSGTGKGTDTQYF. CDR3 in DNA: TGTGCCAGCAGCGGGACAGGGAAGGGCACAGATACGCAGTATTTT.

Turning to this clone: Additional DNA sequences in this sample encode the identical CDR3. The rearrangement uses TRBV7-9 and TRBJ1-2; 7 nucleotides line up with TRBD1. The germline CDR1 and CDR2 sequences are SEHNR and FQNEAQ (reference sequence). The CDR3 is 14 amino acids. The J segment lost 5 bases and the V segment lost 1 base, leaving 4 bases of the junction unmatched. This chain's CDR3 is CASSLEAGGYGYTF. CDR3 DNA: TGTGCCAGCAGCTTAGAGGCAGGGGGATATGGCTACACCTTC.

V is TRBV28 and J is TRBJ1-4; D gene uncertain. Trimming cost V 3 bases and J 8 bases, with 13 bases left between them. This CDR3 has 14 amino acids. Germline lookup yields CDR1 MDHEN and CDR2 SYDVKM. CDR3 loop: CASSLPILREKLFF. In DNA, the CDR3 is TGTGCCAGCAGTTTGCCTATACTACGGGAAAAACTGTTTTTT.

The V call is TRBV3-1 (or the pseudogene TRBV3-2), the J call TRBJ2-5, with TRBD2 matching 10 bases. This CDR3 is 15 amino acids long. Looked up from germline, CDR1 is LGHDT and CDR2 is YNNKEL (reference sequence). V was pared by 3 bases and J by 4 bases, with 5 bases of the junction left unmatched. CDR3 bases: TGTGCCAGCAGCCACCAGGCTAGCGGGAGAGAGACCCAGTACTTC. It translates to CASSHQASGRETQYF.

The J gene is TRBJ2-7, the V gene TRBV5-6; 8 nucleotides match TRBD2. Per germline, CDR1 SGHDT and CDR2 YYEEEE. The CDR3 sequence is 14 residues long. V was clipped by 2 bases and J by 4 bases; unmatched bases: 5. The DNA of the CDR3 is TGTGCCAGCAGCTTTTTGACTAGCGAGTACGAGCAGTACGTC. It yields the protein CASSFLTSEYEQYV.

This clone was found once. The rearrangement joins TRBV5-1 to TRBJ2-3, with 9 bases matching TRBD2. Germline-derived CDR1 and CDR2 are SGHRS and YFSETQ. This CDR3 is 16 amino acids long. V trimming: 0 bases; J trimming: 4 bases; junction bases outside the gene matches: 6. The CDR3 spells CASSLGASGTPDTQYF. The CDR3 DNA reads TGCGCCAGCAGCTTGGGGGCTAGCGGGACCCCAGATACGCAGTATTTT. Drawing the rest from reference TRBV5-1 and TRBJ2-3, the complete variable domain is KAGVTQTPRYLIKTRGQQVTLSCSPISGHRSVSWYQQTPGQGLQFLFEYFSETQRNKGNFPGRFSGRQFSNSRSEMNVSTLELGDSALYLCASSLGASGTPDTQYFGPGTRLTVL.

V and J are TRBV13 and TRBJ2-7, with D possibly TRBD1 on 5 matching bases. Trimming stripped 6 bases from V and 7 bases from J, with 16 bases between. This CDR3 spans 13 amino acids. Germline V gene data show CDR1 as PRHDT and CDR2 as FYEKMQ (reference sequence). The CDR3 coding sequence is TGTGCCAGCAGAGGGGTTTTTCTGGGAGAGCAGTACGTC. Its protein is CASRGVFLGEQYV.

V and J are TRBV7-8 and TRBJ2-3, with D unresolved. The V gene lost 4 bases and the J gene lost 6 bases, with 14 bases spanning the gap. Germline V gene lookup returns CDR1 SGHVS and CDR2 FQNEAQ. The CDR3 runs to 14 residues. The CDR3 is CASSSGPSRDTQYF. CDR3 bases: TGTGCCAGCAGCTCCGGTCCCTCCCGGGATACGCAGTATTTT.

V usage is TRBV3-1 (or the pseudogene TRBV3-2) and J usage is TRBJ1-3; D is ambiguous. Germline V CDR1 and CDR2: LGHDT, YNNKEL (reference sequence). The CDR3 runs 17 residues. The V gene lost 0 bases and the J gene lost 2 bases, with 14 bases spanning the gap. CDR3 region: CASSQDGEIKPGNTIYF. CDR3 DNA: TGTGCCAGCAGCCAAGACGGGGAAATAAAGCCTGGAAACACCATATATTTT.

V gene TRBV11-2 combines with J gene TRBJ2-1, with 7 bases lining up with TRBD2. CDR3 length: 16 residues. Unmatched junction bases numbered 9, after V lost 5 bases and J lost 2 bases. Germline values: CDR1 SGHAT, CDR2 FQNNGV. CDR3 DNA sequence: TGTGCCAGCAGCGTCTTAGCGGGTGTACCCTACAATGAGCAGTTCTTC. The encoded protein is CASSVLAGVPYNEQFF.

CDR3 sequence reads: CASSDPVRDTEAFF. CDR3 in DNA: TGTGCCAGCAGTGACCCGGTGCGCGACACTGAAGCTTTCTTT. The V and J genes are TRBV25-1 and TRBJ1-1; D gene unclear. V was clipped by 3 bases and J by 3 bases, with 11 bases between them. Germline V gene sequence: CDR1 MGHDK, CDR2 SYGVNS. This CDR3 comprises 14 residues. The whole variable domain, remainder taken from reference TRBV25-1 and TRBJ1-1, is EADIYQTPRYLVIGTGKKITLECSQTMGHDKMYWYQQDPGMELHLIHYSYGVNSTEKGDLSSESTVSRIRTEHFPLTLESARPSHTSQYLCASSDPVRDTEAFFGQGTRLTVV.

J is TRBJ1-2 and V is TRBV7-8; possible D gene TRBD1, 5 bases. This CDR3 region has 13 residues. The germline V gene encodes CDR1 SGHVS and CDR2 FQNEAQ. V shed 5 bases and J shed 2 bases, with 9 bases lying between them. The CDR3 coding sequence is TGTGCCAGCAGCAGAGGGGAGAACTATGGCTACACCTTC. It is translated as CASSRGENYGYTF.

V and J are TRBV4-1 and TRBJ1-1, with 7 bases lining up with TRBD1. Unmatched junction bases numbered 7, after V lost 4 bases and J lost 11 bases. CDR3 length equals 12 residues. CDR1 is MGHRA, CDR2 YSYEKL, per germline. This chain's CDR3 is CASSLADRAAFF. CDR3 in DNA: TGCGCCAGCAGCCTAGCCGACAGGGCGGCTTTCTTT.

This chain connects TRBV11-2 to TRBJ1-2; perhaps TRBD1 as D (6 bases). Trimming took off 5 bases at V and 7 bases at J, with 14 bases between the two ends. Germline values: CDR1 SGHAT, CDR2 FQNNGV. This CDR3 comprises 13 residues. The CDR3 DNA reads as TGTGCCAGCAGCCGGGGGGGGCAAGTTGGCTACACCTTC. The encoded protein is CASSRGGQVGYTF.

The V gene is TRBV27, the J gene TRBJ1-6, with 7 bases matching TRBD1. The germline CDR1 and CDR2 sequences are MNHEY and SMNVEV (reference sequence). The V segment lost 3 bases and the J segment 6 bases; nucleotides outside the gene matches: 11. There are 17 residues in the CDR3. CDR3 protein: CASSFAQGESINSPLHF. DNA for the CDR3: TGTGCCAGCAGTTTTGCTCAGGGGGAGAGTATTAATTCACCCCTCCACTTT.